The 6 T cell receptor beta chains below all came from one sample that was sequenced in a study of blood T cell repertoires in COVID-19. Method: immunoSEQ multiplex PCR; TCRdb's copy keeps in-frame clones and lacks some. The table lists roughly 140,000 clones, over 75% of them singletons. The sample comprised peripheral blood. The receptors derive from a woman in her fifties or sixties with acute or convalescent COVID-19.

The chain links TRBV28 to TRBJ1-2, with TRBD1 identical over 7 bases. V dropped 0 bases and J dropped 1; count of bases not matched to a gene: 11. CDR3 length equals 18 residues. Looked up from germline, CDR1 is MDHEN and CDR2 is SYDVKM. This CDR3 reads CASSLWSDRRLYNYGYTF. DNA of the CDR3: TGTGCCAGCAGTTTATGGTCGGACAGGCGGTTGTATAACTATGGCTACACCTTC.

The CDR3 here is CASSPPVQGNTEAFF. The CDR3, as DNA: TGTGCCAGTAGTCCCCCCGTACAGGGGAACACTGAAGCTTTCTTT. This sequence joins TRBV19 and TRBJ1-1, with D maybe TRBD1 (6 bases). The CDR3 is made up of 15 amino acids. Between the trimmed V and J ends, which lost 5 bases and 1 base, there was a span of 14 bases. The germline gives CDR1 LNHDA, CDR2 SQIVND (reference sequence).

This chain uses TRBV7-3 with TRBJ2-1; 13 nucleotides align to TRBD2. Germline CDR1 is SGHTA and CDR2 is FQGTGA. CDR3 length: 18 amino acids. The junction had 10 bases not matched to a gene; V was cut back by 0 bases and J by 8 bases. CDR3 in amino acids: CASSLTPTSGGALDEQFF. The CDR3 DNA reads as TGTGCCAGCAGCTTAACCCCTACTAGCGGGGGGGCTTTGGATGAGCAGTTCTTC.

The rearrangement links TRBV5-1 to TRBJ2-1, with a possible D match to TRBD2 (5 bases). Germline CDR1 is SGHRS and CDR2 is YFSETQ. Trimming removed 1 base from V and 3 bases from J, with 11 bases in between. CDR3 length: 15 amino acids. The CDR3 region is CASSLTLALYNEQFF. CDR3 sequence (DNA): TGCGCCAGCAGCTTGACGCTAGCCCTCTACAATGAGCAGTTCTTC.

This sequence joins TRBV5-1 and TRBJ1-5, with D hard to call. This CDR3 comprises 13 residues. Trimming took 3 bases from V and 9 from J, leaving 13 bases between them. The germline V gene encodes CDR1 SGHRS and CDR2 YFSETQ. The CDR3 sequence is CASSYQAGLPQHF. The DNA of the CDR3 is TGCGCCAGCAGCTACCAGGCCGGCTTGCCCCAGCATTTT.

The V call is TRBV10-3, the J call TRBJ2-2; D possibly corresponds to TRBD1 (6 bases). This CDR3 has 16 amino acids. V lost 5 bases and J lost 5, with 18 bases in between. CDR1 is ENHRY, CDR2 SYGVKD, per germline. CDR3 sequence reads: CAISTQGTRRTGELFF. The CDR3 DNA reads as TGTGCCATCAGTACACAGGGAACACGGAGGACCGGGGAGCTGTTTTTT.